A single T cell receptor beta chain is shown here with its context. What antigen it recognizes has not been identified. No quality values exist for individual bases; no much larger clone is one base distant. V is trimmed back by 8 bases and J by 2 bases, and the junction contains 8 bases that no gene match accounts for. The cysteine opens and the phenylalanine closes a CDR3 of 14 amino acids. Only the CDR3 part of the read is kept: 42 bases, read in frame from the first base. The germline V gene provides CDR1 MNHNS and CDR2 SASEGT. The library came from multiplex PCR. Sequencing took place on an Illumina HiSeq 4000. iRepertoire HTBI primers and Arm-PCR amplification of CDR3 regions were used to construct TCR beta libraries. Before sequencing, the PCR products went through gel purification. Per the source publication's procedure: Gene usage analysis of CDR3 amino acid clonotypes used the 62 TRBV and some 15 TRBJ segments found across samples. Filtered high-quality paired reads were merged into contigs using COPE and FqMerger. BLAST was used to align contigs to IMGT TRBV, TRBD and TRBJ reference genes, and CDR3 was defined according to IMGT. Any clonotype with a frequency above 0.1% was classified as a highly expanded clone. Shannon entropy was used to measure repertoire diversity, and the Gini coefficient was used to measure V-J evenness. Clonotypes shared by more than one individual were considered public. In-frame beta chains were kept once TCRdb had trimmed the public reads at Q25 with fastp and called clones with MiXCR. Each CDR3 protein gets just one entry, which takes the most common genes and DNA from the rows behind it. None of the V and J calls come from the authors' own analysis; TCRdb made them. This sample has more than 650,000 distinct CDR3 sequences in its table, and about 32% of those were observed once. The ten largest clones represent roughly 46% of the sample.

The source of the sample is a study of regulatory T cells in long-lasting Graves disease (dated by TCRdb to the early 2020s). Study-wide context: Persistent Graves' disease was defined as antithyroid drug treatment for over 5 years with persistently positive TSH receptor autoantibodies. Persistent Graves' disease patients were compared with newly diagnosed Graves' disease patients by peripheral blood TCR sequencing and RNA sequencing. The study took place in China and was registered as a clinical trial. A total of roughly 35 samples underwent TCR sequencing: approximately 13 from persistent and roughly 20 from newly diagnosed Graves' disease patients. Persistent Graves' disease patients in the clinical cohort had taken antithyroid drugs for approximately ten years on average.

Broader findings and caveats from the paper: Persistent disease showed preferential use of TRBV28, TRBJ1-2 and TRBJ2-5, whereas newly diagnosed disease favored TRBV20-1 and TRBJ2-1. As a limitation, the authors acknowledged that the small sample size may reduce accuracy. A larger number of public clonotypes was shared among persistent patients (around 3,000) than among newly diagnosed patients (roughly 980). Peripheral blood alone was examined, since thyroid tissue, which constituted the primary lesion, could not be accessed. Persistent Graves' disease patients showed lower TCR Shannon entropy and fewer highly expanded clones than newly diagnosed patients, suggesting clonal expansion. Sequencing and analysis were restricted to the TCR beta chain.

The sample's time point label is to be understood as: persistent/refractory GD, antithyroid drugs over 5 years with positive TRAb. For both TCR sequencing and RNA sequencing, RNA was extracted from PBMCs using TRIzol. The diagnosis of Graves' disease followed American Thyroid Association guidelines. The patients came from an endocrinology department in Xi'an, China. Each patient gave approximately 9.7 milliliters of peripheral blood, collected in an EDTA anticoagulant tube. Ficoll Paque Plus density gradient separation was used to isolate PBMCs, and no further T cell sorting was done. An Agilent 2100 Bioanalyzer and agarose gel were used to check RNA quality, while a NanoDrop 2000 measured RNA concentration.

Sequencing used peripheral blood mononuclear cells (PBMCs), obtained when the disease was refractory, from a patient treated with antithyroid drugs. This receptor was obtained from a female donor with Graves disease. This receptor chain uses TRBV6-1 and TRBJ1-2; 7 junctional bases match TRBD1. The CDR3 region reads CASRSQGGNYGYTF. Here is the DNA: TGTGCCAGCCGGAGCCAGGGGGGAAACTATGGCTACACCTTC.